These T cell receptor beta chains were read from a single sample in a study of Ad26.COV2.S vaccination and SARS-CoV-2 variants. Repertoires were generated with immunoSEQ multiplex PCR, while TCRdb's copy carries only in-frame clones and drops some. The sample carries some 480,000 clones, roughly nine tenths recorded once. Sequenced here: peripheral blood, sampled in a trial of Ad26.COV2.S vaccine versus placebo. The receptors stem from a person between 18 and 65 years old who received the Ad26.COV2.S COVID-19 vaccine or a placebo. Both conserved end residues are trimmed from each CDR3.

TRBV5-8	ASSQTALRGTTEAF
TRBV25-1	ASSEWGVNEQF
TRBV7-9	ASSLAGSYNEQF
TRBV5-6	ASSGTGYNSPLH
TRBV5-6	ASSLDFGAGTYNSPLH
TRBV2	ASSEGGVRGQGGYT
TRBV19	ASSISGTRRLGRNTEAF
TRBV28	ASSPRDGNNQPQH
TRBV7-8	ASSLFEGLSTDTQY
TRBV7-2	ASAVPSGRETDTQY
TRBV25-1	ASSGSVPGGNSPLH
TRBV30	AWSPGQSWYT
TRBV4-3	ASSQDPNRSGTPLH
TRBV28	ASSLGGVRVKLF
TRBV24-1	ATSGLRGGNEQF
TRBV30	AWVPQANYGYT
TRBV19	ASSNQGSGETQY
TRBV5-1	ASSLGGQTKFDGYT
TRBV28	ASRTELRNTEAF
TRBV5-8	ASSIGLASDTQY
TRBV5-6	ASSTPPWGNYGYT
TRBV5-4	ASSRNSYNSPLH
TRBV6-6	ASSYLPKQPQH
TRBV9	ASSIGQAGDSGNTIY
TRBV2	ATGTSGSHEQY
TRBV3-1/TRBV3-2	ASSLQGSRGYT
TRBV6-1	ASSDPGQDPEAF
TRBV30	AWSGTSGSSDTQY
TRBV4-2	ASSQAIDTQY
TRBV19	ASSPGPHQGQPQH
TRBV6-5	ASSRTGEAF
TRBV7-2	VSSKTWTDTQY
TRBV28	ASSLGQVTIRPYEQY
TRBV9	ASSVGLAYEQY
TRBV24-1	ATSDPRSTDTQY
TRBV11-2	ASSLVPGRQETQY
TRBV27	ASSLSGYSNQPQH
TRBV9	ASSATTLAGARSGANVLT
TRBV29-1	SVVLRGRARTDTQY
TRBV11-3	ASSYRTGPYNEQF
TRBV28	ASSLIAGEWMYEQY
TRBV10-3	AISDLAGVREQF
TRBV14	ASSPVTGFGTDTQY
TRBV18	ASSPAVPGELF
TRBV5-1	ASSFTGTTEAF
TRBV3-1/TRBV3-2	ASSQGYTGNNEQF
TRBV4-1	ASSQGGTQY
TRBV29-1	SVQDRAPNGYT
TRBV27	ASSPGTSGRLTYEQY
TRBV19	ASNPTLRYNQPQH
TRBV9	ASSTSPSGGEKLF
TRBV11-2	ASSLGSRTNTDTQY
TRBV2	ASSEAWNTEAF
TRBV4-3	ASSQESGQNYGYT
TRBV18	ASSPLPLAVSSGANVLT
TRBV5-1	ASSLGPGQGLRAF
TRBV28	ASSLGGSGRWTPLH
TRBV7-2	ASGAAGANVLT
TRBV5-1	ASSSDRGLANEKLF